This section outlines one TCR beta chain sequence together with its context. Its matching antigen is unknown. This record comes from a study of T cells in Graves' hyperthyroidism and ophthalmopathy. On the study more broadly: Peripheral blood was obtained at initial diagnosis, preceding any treatment. General study findings and limits: Among thyroid clonotypes expanded above 0.001, most also appeared in blood.

Amplification targeted TCR beta CDR3 regions from RNA transcripts. The study used the HTBI primer set for a first-round RT-PCR of the TCR CDR3. TCRdb used MiXCR to reprocess the multiplex PCR reads, holding one entry per CDR3 protein. The table has 450,000 to 600,000 distinct CDR3 sequences, 15% to 20% seen once. The sequence was obtained from a man between 40 and 49 years old with Graves' ophthalmopathy. Specimen: blood.

The CDR3 DNA follows: TGTGCCAGCAGCTCCCACGAATACAATGAGCAGTTCTTC. Translation: CASSSHEYNEQFF. The chain combines TRBV7-2 with TRBJ2-1; no reliable D call. Germline V gene sequence: CDR1 SGHTA, CDR2 FQGNSA. The CDR3 totals 13 residues. The germline V and J ends were trimmed by 4 bases and 4 bases, with 8 bases remaining between them.